This T cell receptor (beta chain) was captured in a study of PD-L1 blockade in urothelial cancer. As for time point: pretreatment peripheral blood. The table came from immunoSEQ multiplex PCR; TCRdb's copy has only in-frame clones and leaves some out. The sample carries 130,000 or so clones, 70% to 85% recorded once. V was trimmed by 3 bases and J by 4 bases, leaving 10 bases between them. The CDR3 covers 14 residues. Germline CDR1 reads LNHDA; CDR2 reads SQIVND (reference sequence). The sequence came from a man aged 45 to 65 with urothelial cancer. The chain recombines TRBV19 with TRBJ1-5; tentatively, D is TRBD1 (5 bases). The source material was PBMCs, sampled around atezolizumab (anti-PD-L1) treatment. The CDR3 nucleotides read TGTGCCAGTAGTATGATGACAGTAAATCAGCCCCAGCATTTT. Protein: CASSMMTVNQPQHF. Using reference TRBV19 and TRBJ1-5 for the parts outside the CDR3, the full variable domain is DGGITQSPKYLFRKEGQNVTLSCEQNLNHDAMYWYRQDPGQGLRLIYYSQIVNDFQKGDIAEGYSVSREKKESFPLTVTSAQKNPTAFYLCASSMMTVNQPQHFGDGTRLSIL.